This T cell receptor beta chain was retrieved from a study of blood T cell repertoires in COVID-19. Using immunoSEQ multiplex PCR, the repertoire was profiled, and TCRdb retains in-frame clones only, with some absent. Of about 67,000 clones listed, 85% to 90% are singletons. This clone was observed a handful of times. The clonotype was recovered from a man between 45 and 60 years old with active COVID-19. Sequenced: peripheral blood.

The CDR3 coding sequence is TGTGCCAGCAGTACCACCGGGACAGGGGGAAAAAACACCATATATTTT. Translated: CASSTTGTGGKNTIYF. The chain employs TRBV27 and TRBJ1-3; TRBD1 agrees at 11 bases. V lost 5 bases, J lost 6 bases, and 9 bases stayed unmatched. Germline CDR1 MNHEY, CDR2 SMNVEV (reference sequence). The CDR3 covers 16 residues.